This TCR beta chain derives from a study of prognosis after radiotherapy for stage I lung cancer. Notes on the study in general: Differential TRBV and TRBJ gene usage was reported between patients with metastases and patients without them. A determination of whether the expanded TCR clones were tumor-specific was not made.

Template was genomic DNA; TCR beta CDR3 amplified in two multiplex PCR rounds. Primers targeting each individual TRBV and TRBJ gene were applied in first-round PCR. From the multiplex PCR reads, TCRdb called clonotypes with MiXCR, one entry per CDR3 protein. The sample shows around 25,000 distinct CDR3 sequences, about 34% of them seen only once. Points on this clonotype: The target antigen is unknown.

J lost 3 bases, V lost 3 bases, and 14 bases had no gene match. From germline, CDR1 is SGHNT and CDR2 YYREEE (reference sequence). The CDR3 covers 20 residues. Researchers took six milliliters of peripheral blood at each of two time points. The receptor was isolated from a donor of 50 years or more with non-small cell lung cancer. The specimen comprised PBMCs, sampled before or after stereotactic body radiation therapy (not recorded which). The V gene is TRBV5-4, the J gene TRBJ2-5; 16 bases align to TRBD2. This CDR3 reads CASSSKHDPGTSGREETQYF. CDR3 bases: TGTGCCAGCAGCTCGAAACACGACCCCGGGACTAGCGGGAGGGAAGAGACCCAGTACTTC.